Included here is one T cell receptor (beta chain) sequence, with context. In germline, CDR1 is MDHEN, CDR2 SYDVKM. The CDR3 spans 17 residues. The trim removed 2 bases at V and 2 bases at J, leaving 9 bases unmatched. The data are from a study of control samples from healthy donors and cancer patients. Repertoires were generated with immunoSEQ multiplex PCR, while TCRdb's copy carries only in-frame clones and drops some. Of 150,000 to 180,000 clones in the sample, over 85% are singletons; the top ten hold around 6.1%. The sequencing sample was made of blood. The rearrangement joins TRBV28 to TRBJ2-3; 8 bases fit TRBD2. This sequence originates from a man aged 40-50 years in good health. As DNA, the CDR3 is TGTGCCAGCAGTTTAAGTTTTGGTAGCGGGATCACAGATACGCAGTATTTT. It specifies CASSLSFGSGITDTQYF. Drawing the rest from reference TRBV28 and TRBJ2-3, the complete variable domain is DVKVTQSSRYLVKRTGEKVFLECVQDMDHENMFWYRQDPGLGLRLIYFSYDVKMKEKGDIPEGYSVSREKKERFSLILESASTNQTSMYLCASSLSFGSGITDTQYFGPGTRLTVL.